This TCR beta chain is from a study of low-dose radiotherapy and immunotherapy resistance in tumors. Across the study: Per fraction, Cohort 2 was given 1 Gy every two weeks, accumulating a total of 13 Gy over 26 weeks. On cycle 1 day 1, patients started four cycles of oral aspirin 300 mg daily.

The CDR3 contains 13 residues. Trimming pared 3 bases from V and 7 bases from J, leaving 8 bases between. Germline CDR1 is SGHRS and CDR2 is YFSETQ. cDNA synthesis used a TRAV/TRBV-specific primer set for both chains. A constant-region primer paired with the V-primer adapter amplified TCRs over approximately 18 PCR cycles. TCRdb analysed the reads with MiXCR anew, one entry per CDR3 protein. The sample has 10,000 to 15,000 distinct CDR3 sequences, roughly 60% seen once. In this sample, this clonotype turned up a few times. The chain has TRBV5-1 and TRBJ1-6; no firm D call. The TCR comes from a human donor with advanced metastatic prostate, ovarian, gallbladder or colorectal cancer (not recorded which). This table probably holds off-target reads from a library built for another chain. In DNA, the CDR3 is TGCGCCAGCAGCTCGGATGGCAATTCACCCCTCCACTTT. As protein: CASSSDGNSPLHF. Supplemented by reference TRBV5-1 and TRBJ1-6, the full variable domain reads KAGVTQTPRYLIKTRGQQVTLSCSPISGHRSVSWYQQTPGQGLQFLFEYFSETQRNKGNFPGRFSGRQFSNSRSEMNVSTLELGDSALYLCASSSDGNSPLHFGNGTRLTVT.